One T cell receptor beta chain is described in this entry. Antigen specificity is unknown. Amplification of TCR beta CDR3 regions was performed using RNA transcripts as template. Carried out on the TCR CDR3, a first-round RT-PCR used the HTBI primer set. TCRdb redid the calling of the multiplex PCR reads with MiXCR, one entry per CDR3 protein. The sample shows 600,000 to 650,000 distinct CDR3 sequences, roughly 20% of them seen only once. The record originates from a study of T cells in Graves' hyperthyroidism and ophthalmopathy. Study at large: Peripheral blood sampling occurred at initial diagnosis, before any treatment. The study's findings and limits: Researchers found most expanded thyroid clonotypes above 0.001 in blood as well.

This CDR3 spans 17 amino acids. The germline V gene encodes CDR1 DFQATT and CDR2 SNEGSKA (reference sequence). Trimming cost V 5 bases and J 5 bases; bases outside gene matches: 12. Used for diagnoses were clinical symptoms, serum thyroxine and TRAb, thyroid ultrasound and orbital computed tomography. The V call is TRBV20-1, the J call TRBJ2-5, with 15 bases fitting TRBD2. Sequences were obtained from blood. The receptor comes from a man aged 25 to 40 with Graves' ophthalmopathy. Here the CDR3 reads CSAPKPGLAGGFETQYF. CDR3 DNA: TGCAGTGCTCCCAAGCCGGGACTAGCGGGAGGTTTCGAGACCCAGTACTTC.